This TCR beta chain is from a study of CD8 T cell repertoires and HIV-1 epitope variants. Turning to the study itself: Twenty-five autologous and known Gag and Nef epitope variant peptides each stimulated T cells separately. Controls included no peptide, Ebola AY9 epitope, and a CMV, EBV, flu pool. Separate from the cultures, 1M uncultured T cells served as baseline.

TCR beta CDR3 was sequenced at survey depth on immunoSEQ. The repertoire was sequenced with immunoSEQ multiplex PCR; TCRdb's copy has only in-frame clones and lacks some. The table lists some 87,000 clones, 60% to 80% of them singletons. Trimming took off 2 bases at V and 5 bases at J, with 10 bases between the two ends. This CDR3 is built from 14 residues. CDR1 and CDR2 from the germline V gene are SNHLY and FYNNEI. This clone was picked up a small number of times. The chain uses TRBV2 and TRBJ1-5, with D perhaps matching TRBD1 (5 bases). The clonotype was recovered from a male donor with HIV. Sequenced sample: uncultured baseline CD8+ T cells from peripheral blood mononuclear cells (PBMCs). This CDR3 reads CASSESVGDQPQHF. For the CDR3, the DNA is TGTGCCAGCAGTGAATCGGTAGGGGATCAGCCCCAGCATTTT.